This T cell receptor beta chain stems from a study of a mutant IDH1 vaccine in newly diagnosed glioma. The CDR3 contains 15 residues. With V trimmed by 7 bases and J by 7 bases, 10 bases remained unmatched. Per germline, CDR1 ENHRY and CDR2 SYGVKD. In the case of this clone: No antigen is known for it.

Stated time point: week 35, safety follow-up. What each vaccine dose contained was 300 ug of mutant IDH1 20-mer peptide, accompanied by topical imiquimod. Repertoires were generated with immunoSEQ multiplex PCR, while TCRdb's copy carries only in-frame clones and drops some. The table lists around 44,000 clones, more than 65% of them singletons. Sequencing was performed on PBMCs, taken from a glioma patient whose treatment included an IDH1 peptide vaccine. The chain is built from TRBV10-3 and TRBJ2-1; 10 bases map to TRBD1. This clonotype was sampled from a man in his forties or fifties with glioma. The DNA of the CDR3 is TGTGCCATCAAGAGGACAGGGGGTAATTCGAATGAGCAGTTCTTC. The encoded protein is CAIKRTGGNSNEQFF.